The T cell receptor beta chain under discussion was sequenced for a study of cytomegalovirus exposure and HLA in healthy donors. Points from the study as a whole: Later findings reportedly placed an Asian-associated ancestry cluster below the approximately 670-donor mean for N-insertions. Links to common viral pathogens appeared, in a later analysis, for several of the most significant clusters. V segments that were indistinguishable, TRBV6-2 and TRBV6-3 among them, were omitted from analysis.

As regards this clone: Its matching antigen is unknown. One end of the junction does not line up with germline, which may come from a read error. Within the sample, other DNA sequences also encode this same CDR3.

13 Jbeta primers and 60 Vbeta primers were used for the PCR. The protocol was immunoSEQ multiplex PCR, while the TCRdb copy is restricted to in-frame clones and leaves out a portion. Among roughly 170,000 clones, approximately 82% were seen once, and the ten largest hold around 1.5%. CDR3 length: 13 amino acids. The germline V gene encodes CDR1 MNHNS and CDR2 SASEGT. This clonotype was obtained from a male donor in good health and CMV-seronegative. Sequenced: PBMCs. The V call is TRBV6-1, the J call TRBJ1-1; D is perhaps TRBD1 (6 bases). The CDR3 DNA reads TGTGCCAGCACCAGGGGCTGGGACACTGAGGCTTTCTTT. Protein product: CASTRGWDTEAFF.